This T cell receptor beta chain was documented in a study of vaccination effects on CD4 cells after COVID-19. The CDR3 covers 17 residues. Trimming removed 3 bases from V and 4 bases from J, with 21 bases in between. Germline CDR1 is SNHLY and CDR2 is FYNNEI. The protocol was immunoSEQ multiplex PCR, while the TCRdb copy is restricted to in-frame clones and leaves out a portion. The table records tens of thousands of clones, roughly four fifths of them present only once. The sample holds a few counts of this clone. Its target is not known. Sequencing followed a ViraFEST assay step that expanded antigen-specific CD4+ T cells with viral peptide pools. The authors isolated CD4+ T cells after nine to eleven days of culture. Each vaccine recipient was nucleocapsid antibody negative and had no prior SARS-CoV-2 infection. In culture with 8 to 10 IU/ml IL-2 and about 10 ug/ml peptides, PBMC were grown at fewer than 2.5 million per well. The authors exchanged half the medium for IL-2 medium on days 3 and 7.

This sequence was found in a human donor who received a COVID-19 vaccine. This rearrangement joins TRBV2 to TRBJ1-2, with a possible D match to TRBD1 (6 bases). The sample was CD4+ T cells from PBMCs cultured with HCoV-229E spike peptides, taken before COVID-19 vaccination. CDR3 in DNA: TGTGCCAGCAGTGATGGCCAGGGGAGTAGTGGGGTCTATGGCTACACCTTC. Translating it yields CASSDGQGSSGVYGYTF.